This TCR beta chain came from a study of memory CD4+ T cells and cytomegalovirus serostatus. Overall study results and limits: Repertoires predicted CMV serostatus with median bootstrapped AUC of approximately 0.95.

Details on this clone: The antigen is undetermined.

Per the germline V gene, CDR1 is KGHSH and CDR2 is LQKENI. There are 13 residues in the CDR3. V lost 4 bases and J lost 9; bases outside the gene matches: 5. Single viable CD3+CD4+CD8-CD45RO+ cells were sorted as the memory CD4+ T cells. After thawing, CD4+ T cells were positively selected. Study processing details: After removing out-of-frame reads, millions of distinct TCRbeta sequences remained. Measured with immunoSEQ multiplex PCR; TCRdb has only the in-frame clones, and not every one. V and J calls and clone size come straight from that table; D and trimming were deduced from the DNA. The sample comprises tens of thousands of clones, less than 80% of which are singletons, and about 0.86% rests with the top ten.

The sequencing input was memory CD4+ T cells from blood. The chain carries TRBV18 and TRBJ2-1, with 8 bases that match TRBD1. This sequence was found in an adult in good health and CMV-seronegative. The DNA of the CDR3 is TGTGCCAGCTCACAGGACAGGGACACTGAGCAGTTCTTC. Its protein product is CASSQDRDTEQFF.